These 8 T cell receptor beta chains were sequenced from one sample in a study of beta chain features in type 1 diabetes. Investigators reverse transcribed all isolated RNA, so they sequenced expressed TCRB transcripts. Assay used: immunoSEQ multiplex PCR; TCRdb lists only in-frame clones, some missing. The repertoire holds more than 300,000 clones, with roughly 16% as singletons. The sequenced material came from naive CD4+ T cells from blood. The receptor source for this set is a woman aged 18-29 years in good health.

This rearrangement joins TRBV6-6 to TRBJ1-1; TRBD1 is a possible D gene (6 bases). V lost 4 bases and J 1 base, leaving 7 bases between the germline ends. This CDR3 has 13 amino acids. CDR1 and CDR2 (germline): MNHNY, SVGAGI (reference sequence). The CDR3: CASSWDKNTEAFF. CDR3 sequence (DNA): TGTGCCAGCAGTTGGGACAAGAACACTGAAGCTTTCTTT.

The gene calls are TRBV4-2 and TRBJ2-5, with TRBD1 identical over 8 bases. The CDR3 extends over 11 amino acids. Germline trimming cut 3 bases from V and 11 bases from J; bases unmatched to any gene: 2. CDR1 and CDR2 from the germline V gene are LGHNA and YNFKEQ. This chain's CDR3 is CASSQDRAQYF. Written as DNA, the CDR3 is TGTGCCAGCAGCCAGGACAGGGCGCAGTACTTC.

The rearrangement joins TRBV7-9 to TRBJ2-7, with 10 bases identical to TRBD2. Germline assignment: CDR1 SEHNR and CDR2 FQNEAQ (reference sequence). The CDR3 consists of 13 residues. V was pared by 5 bases and J by 9 bases, with 7 bases of the junction left unmatched. The DNA of the CDR3 is TGTGCCAGCAGCGGACCTAGCGGGAGTTTGCAGTACTTC. It specifies CASSGPSGSLQYF.

This chain connects TRBV5-1 to TRBJ1-1; 7 bases match TRBD1. The length of the CDR3 is 14 residues. V lost 4 bases to trimming and J lost 6 bases; unmatched junction nucleotides: 9. Per the germline V gene, CDR1 is SGHRS and CDR2 is YFSETQ. The CDR3 coding sequence is TGCGCCAGCAGCCCGGGACAGCCTCGAGCTGAAGCTTTCTTT. Translated, it gives CASSPGQPRAEAFF.

This clone was seen only once. The chain carries TRBV5-1 and TRBJ2-7, with 7 bases lining up with TRBD2. The CDR3 is 16 amino acids. With V trimmed by 0 bases and J by 0 bases, 6 bases remained unmatched. Per germline, CDR1 SGHRS and CDR2 YFSETQ. The CDR3 nucleotides read TGCGCCAGCAGCTTGGCCCGGGCTAGCGGCTCCTACGAGCAGTACTTC. This translates into CASSLARASGSYEQYF.

There are a few counts of this clone. This chain uses TRBV4-1 with TRBJ2-1; a weak D match, TRBD2 (5 bases). V was trimmed by 4 bases and J by 0 bases, leaving 10 bases between them. This CDR3 contains 15 residues. Germline values: CDR1 MGHRA, CDR2 YSYEKL. CDR3 DNA sequence: TGCGCCAGCAGCCCCGGACTCCTCTCCTACAATGAGCAGTTCTTC. Protein sequence: CASSPGLLSYNEQFF.

The chain carries TRBV29-1 and TRBJ2-1, with D perhaps matching TRBD1 (6 bases). The CDR3 runs 13 residues. V gave up 4 bases and J gave up 5 bases, with 12 bases separating them. Germline lookup yields CDR1 SQVTM and CDR2 ANQGSEA. The CDR3 DNA reads as TGCAGCGTTGCACTAGGGGGAGACAATGAGCAGTTCTTC. It codes for CSVALGGDNEQFF.

This clone was observed a few times. V gene TRBV19 combines with J gene TRBJ1-5; maybe TRBD1 (6 bases). Germline V CDR1 and CDR2: LNHDA, SQIVND (reference sequence). V dropped 5 bases and J dropped 1 base, with 15 bases sitting between them. The CDR3 runs to 16 residues. The CDR3 is CASSAQGGESNQPQHF. The CDR3 DNA follows: TGTGCCAGTAGTGCCCAAGGGGGAGAGAGCAATCAGCCCCAGCATTTT.